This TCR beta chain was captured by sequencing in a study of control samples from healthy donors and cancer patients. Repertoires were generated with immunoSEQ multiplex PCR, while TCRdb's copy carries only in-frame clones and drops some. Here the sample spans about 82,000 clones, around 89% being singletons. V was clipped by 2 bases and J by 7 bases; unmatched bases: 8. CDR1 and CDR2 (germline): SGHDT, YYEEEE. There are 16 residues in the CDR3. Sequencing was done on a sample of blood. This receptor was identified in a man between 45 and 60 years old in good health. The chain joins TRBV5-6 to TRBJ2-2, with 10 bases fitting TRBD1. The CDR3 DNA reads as TGTGCCAGCAGCTTCGGGACAGGGGTTGTGTTCGGGGAGCTGTTTTTT. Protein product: CASSFGTGVVFGELFF.